This TCR beta chain derives from a study of beta chain features in type 1 diabetes (dated by TCRdb to the late 2010s). Context from the whole study: Mean age, gender distribution, total cell number and subset yield did not differ between patients and healthy donors. A total of roughly 98,000,000 sorted cells were examined across all samples, and RNA yield correlated strongly with the number of cells per subset. Whereas all 28 donors provided naive and central memory subsets, regulatory and stem cell-like memory subsets were isolated from just 8 patients and roughly 8 healthy donors. In the study, TCRB repertoires of sorted circulating CD4+ T cell subsets from recently diagnosed type 1 diabetes patients were compared with those of matched healthy donors. Points the paper makes about the study in general: Shorter templates might have been favored by PCR, but patient and control samples were amplified and corrected together, so both groups would have been affected equally by any skew. HLA sub-analyses involved small numbers of individuals, so any influence of HLA type on TCRB rearrangement remained unresolved. Because cDNA was sequenced instead of genomic DNA, highly expressing activated cells could be over-represented, though the groups showed no difference in activation or CD3 levels. In all four CD4+ subsets, TCRB CDR3 length was moderately but significantly shorter in type 1 diabetes patients. Patients with type 1 diabetes made fewer insertions and deleted more nucleotides at VDJ recombination sites, implying thymic rearrangement abnormalities. Naive, central memory and regulatory TCRB repertoires appeared to be more alike among patients than among healthy donors.

The entire isolated RNA was reverse transcribed using the High Capacity cDNA Reverse Transcription Kit, and thus expressed TCRB transcripts were sequenced. Deep immunoSEQ sequencing was performed on naive, central memory and regulatory T cell samples, with an average of around 3.5 million total reads per sample. Sorted cells were lysed in RLT buffer, and RNA was extracted using DNase-treated RNeasy Micro or Mini kits according to cell number. To prevent cross-contamination, every cell subset was processed on its own, while patient and healthy donor samples were processed together. The immunoSEQ multiplex PCR was used to amplify TCRB sequences from cDNA, generating 87-bp fragments that spanned the CDR3 region. Sequencing of the amplicons was done on the Illumina HiSeq platform. The original pipeline was this. PCR bias was corrected computationally using synthetic template baselines, and reads within Hamming distance 2 were collapsed, with unmergeable singletons discarded. Reads were aligned against IMGT so that V, D and J genes, CDR3 length and insertions or deletions at six rearrangement sites could be assigned. Within each subset, clonotype counts were normalized to the number of sorted cells before true diversity and Gini coefficients were calculated with the tcR R package. The overlap coefficient, calculated on TCRB nucleotide sequences, was used to measure repertoire sharing. TCRdb retrieved this table from immuneACCESS and kept in-frame rearrangements only. Not all clones are present; in checked studies, unresolved V genes account for under half, and no reason is known for the remainder. Clone size and the V and J calls come from that table; the DNA yielded D and trimming. A total of about 240,000 clones appear in this sample, 25% to 30% of them only once. The top ten clones comprise 3.5% to 4% of the sample.

A remark on this clone: Its antigen specificity is not known. Base qualities are not recorded, but no much larger clone differs from it by a single base.

CDR1 and CDR2, looked up from the germline V gene (reference sequence), are MNHEY and SMNVEV. From its cysteine to its phenylalanine, the CDR3 spans 12 amino acids. The only DNA kept is the CDR3, 36 bases in frame from the first base. V is shortened by 7 bases, J by 9 bases, and the region joining them spans 13 bases. From each donor, a single peripheral blood sample of 100 to 150 mL on average was drawn into heparinised tubes. Using a panel that included CD45RO, CCR7, CD25, CD127, CD95 and CD27, naive, central memory, regulatory and stem cell-like memory CD4+ T cells were sorted on a BD FACSAria II. Purity was above 98% for every sorted population. PBMCs were isolated right away by Lymphoprep density gradient centrifugation and were stained directly, without culture. To minimize batch effects, samples were stained and sorted in pairs, one healthy donor with one patient per experiment.

This sequence uses TRBV27 and TRBJ1-5, with the D gene too uncertain to name. This TCR derives from a man aged 30 to 45 in good health. The sequencing sample was made of central memory CD4+ T cells from blood. The CDR3 amino acid sequence is: CASKQLGGPQHF. The nucleotides are TGTGCCAGCAAGCAGTTGGGAGGGCCCCAGCATTTT.